This is a list of T cell receptor beta chains from one sample in a study of PD-L1 blockade in urothelial cancer. This table comes from immunoSEQ multiplex PCR, and its TCRdb copy is limited to in-frame clones, with some not included. The sample yields tens of thousands of clones, around 89% seen once. Material: PBMCs, obtained around atezolizumab (anti-PD-L1) treatment. The receptors were sampled from a man in his sixties with urothelial cancer. The CDR3 runs from the conserved cysteine through the conserved F or W.

j_call: TRBJ2-7; cdr3_length: 15; v_call: TRBV15; cdr3_aa: CATSVNQGFSYEQYF
j_call: TRBJ2-7; cdr3_length: 16; v_call: TRBV10-2; cdr3_aa: CASSEGLRGRAYEQYF
j_call: TRBJ2-2; cdr3_length: 13; v_call: TRBV7-3; cdr3_aa: CASSSRGTGELFF
j_call: TRBJ2-7; cdr3_length: 14; v_call: TRBV7-3; cdr3_aa: CASSGGGTQIEQYF
j_call: TRBJ2-1; cdr3_length: 14; v_call: TRBV18; cdr3_aa: CASSPGQAYNEQFF
j_call: TRBJ1-4; cdr3_length: 13; v_call: TRBV19; cdr3_aa: CASYRGSREKLFF
j_call: TRBJ1-3; cdr3_length: 17; v_call: TRBV30; cdr3_aa: CAWSVRYGTGIGNTIYF
j_call: TRBJ2-2; cdr3_length: 13; v_call: TRBV5-1; cdr3_aa: CASGYSVTGELFF
j_call: TRBJ2-1; cdr3_length: 15; v_call: TRBV30; cdr3_aa: CAWSVAISSYNEQFF
j_call: TRBJ1-2; cdr3_length: 14; v_call: TRBV6-1; cdr3_aa: CASSGTGWFVGYTF
j_call: TRBJ1-2; cdr3_length: 11; v_call: TRBV7-7; cdr3_aa: CASSPDYGYTF
j_call: TRBJ1-1; cdr3_length: 13; v_call: TRBV9; cdr3_aa: CASSVRQYTEAFF
j_call: TRBJ1-1; cdr3_length: 14; v_call: TRBV10-3; cdr3_aa: CAISEGAGNTEAFF
j_call: TRBJ1-6; cdr3_length: 15; v_call: TRBV7-2; cdr3_aa: CASSPPPWDSSPLHF
j_call: TRBJ2-7; cdr3_length: 15; v_call: TRBV28; cdr3_aa: CASSSADRVSDEQYF
j_call: TRBJ2-1; cdr3_length: 16; v_call: TRBV7-9; cdr3_aa: CASSPQTGASYNEQFF
j_call: TRBJ1-5; cdr3_length: 15; v_call: TRBV15; cdr3_aa: CATSKSNRGGQPQHF
j_call: TRBJ2-5; cdr3_length: 16; v_call: TRBV2; cdr3_aa: CASSEWRGTREETQYF
j_call: TRBJ1-2; cdr3_length: 11; v_call: TRBV20-1; cdr3_aa: CSAGGGYGYTF
j_call: TRBJ2-7; cdr3_length: 17; v_call: TRBV6-1; cdr3_aa: CASSDGRTSGGAYEQYF
j_call: TRBJ2-1; cdr3_length: 15; v_call: TRBV11-2; cdr3_aa: CASSIGTRNYNEQFF
j_call: TRBJ1-2; cdr3_length: 13; v_call: TRBV6-1; cdr3_aa: CARWASGGGGYTF
j_call: TRBJ2-1; cdr3_length: 15; v_call: TRBV6-4; cdr3_aa: CASSDSGHSYNEQFF
j_call: TRBJ1-2; cdr3_length: 16; v_call: TRBV5-1; cdr3_aa: CASSQSVYAPNYGYTF
j_call: TRBJ1-3; cdr3_length: 14; v_call: TRBV7-9; cdr3_aa: CASSGQGSGNTIYF
j_call: TRBJ1-5; cdr3_length: 16; v_call: TRBV21-1; cdr3_aa: CASSKCPRRGNQPQHF
j_call: TRBJ1-2; cdr3_length: 13; v_call: TRBV28; cdr3_aa: CASSEDSDYGYTF
j_call: TRBJ2-2; cdr3_length: 16; v_call: TRBV5-4; cdr3_aa: CASSLVAGGGTGELFF
j_call: TRBJ2-3; cdr3_length: 14; v_call: TRBV2; cdr3_aa: CAGRQISSTDTQYF